Listed here are 27 T cell receptor beta chains from one sample, sequenced in a study of radiation and T cells in renal cell carcinoma. TCRdb's table, derived via immunoSEQ multiplex PCR, lists solely in-frame clones and lacks some. The sample contains approximately 110,000 clones, around 84% of which appear only once. Time point defined: baseline pretreatment blood. Treatment of the sample: 15 Gy SBRT to primary tumor, nephrectomy 4 weeks later. The source was blood, collected from a patient whose treatment included radiotherapy and nephrectomy. The receptors were sampled from an older woman with renal cell carcinoma.

This chain links TRBV19 with TRBJ1-2, with 8 bases fitting TRBD1. With V trimmed by 6 bases and J by 1 base, 28 bases remained unmatched. Germline values: CDR1 LNHDA, CDR2 SQIVND (reference sequence). This CDR3 has 22 amino acids. The CDR3 reads CASSTSPGQVQFGNLINYGYTF. Here the CDR3 DNA reads TGTGCCAGTAGCACCTCCCCGGGACAGGTTCAATTCGGGAATTTGATTAACTATGGCTACACCTTC. The complete variable domain, with remaining parts taken from reference TRBV19 and TRBJ1-2, reads DGGITQSPKYLFRKEGQNVTLSCEQNLNHDAMYWYRQDPGQGLRLIYYSQIVNDFQKGDIAEGYSVSREKKESFPLTVTSAQKNPTAFYLCASSTSPGQVQFGNLINYGYTFGSGTRLTVV.

This clone has a handful of counts. The rearrangement joins TRBV30 to TRBJ1-2; D unclear. Trimming took off 0 bases at V and 1 base at J, with 3 bases between the two ends. Germline CDR1 is GTSNPN and CDR2 is SVGIG (reference sequence). There are 12 residues in the CDR3. The chain's CDR3 is CAWSVRNYGYTF. CDR3 nucleotide sequence: TGTGCCTGGAGTGTCCGTAACTATGGCTACACCTTC.

The chain combines TRBV5-1 with TRBJ2-3; 9 bases line up with TRBD1. The CDR3 covers 18 residues. Germline assignment: CDR1 SGHRS and CDR2 YFSETQ. Trimming cost V 0 bases and J 4 bases; bases outside gene matches: 12. The CDR3 bases are TGCGCCAGCAGCTTGGGCTTATATAGGACAGGGGCCGCAGATACGCAGTATTTT. Translated: CASSLGLYRTGAADTQYF.

V usage is TRBV7-3 and J usage is TRBJ1-2; 7 bases align to TRBD1. The germline V gene has CDR1 SGHTA and CDR2 FQGTGA. The CDR3 is made up of 14 amino acids. The J segment lost 3 bases and the V segment lost 2 bases, leaving 3 bases of the junction unmatched. CDR3 sequence (DNA): TGTGCCAGCAGCTTAGAGGGGGCGGACTATGGCTACACCTTC. Translating it yields CASSLEGADYGYTF.

This clone was seen just once. The V call is TRBV4-3, the J call TRBJ1-4; D unclear. This CDR3 is 13 amino acids long. Deletions cut 0 bases from V and 6 bases from J, with 5 bases between. CDR1 LGHNA and CDR2 YSLEER come from the germline V gene. The chain's CDR3 is CASSQDLDEKLFF. In DNA, the CDR3 is TGCGCCAGCAGCCAAGATCTGGATGAAAAACTGTTTTTT.

The chain joins TRBV12-5 to TRBJ2-1, with no clear D. CDR3 length equals 13 residues. Germline assignment: CDR1 LGHNT and CDR2 FRNRAP. V lost 1 base, J lost 4 bases, and 5 bases lay in between. The DNA of the CDR3 is TGTGCTAGTGGTTTGGGTATGTACAATGAGCAGTTCTTC. Translated, it gives CASGLGMYNEQFF.

The chain combines TRBV29-1 with TRBJ1-1, with D unresolved. Germline lookup yields CDR1 SQVTM and CDR2 ANQGSEA. The CDR3 consists of 13 residues. V lost 5 bases to trimming and J lost 0 bases, with 10 bases between them. The CDR3 nucleotides read TGCAGCGTTAATGGACTACTGAACACTGAAGCTTTCTTT. It translates to CSVNGLLNTEAFF.

The chain is built from TRBV6-5 and TRBJ1-2; TRBD1 agrees at 7 bases. This CDR3 spans 12 amino acids. The germline CDR1 and CDR2 sequences are MNHEY and SVGAGI. The V gene end was trimmed by 3 bases and the J gene end by 9 bases; junction bases not matched to a gene: 4. CDR3 DNA sequence: TGTGCCAGCAGTTATCCAGGGGGAAGCTACACCTTC. As protein: CASSYPGGSYTF.

The V call is TRBV19, the J call TRBJ1-5; D may be TRBD1 (6 bases). Germline CDR1 LNHDA, CDR2 SQIVND (reference sequence). V gave up 6 bases and J gave up 3 bases, with 12 bases separating them. The CDR3 is 14 amino acids. The CDR3: CASRQSGDNQPQHF. CDR3 sequence (DNA): TGTGCCAGTAGACAGTCAGGGGACAATCAGCCCCAGCATTTT.

This clone was seen only once. The gene calls are TRBV11-1 and TRBJ2-7; D gene ambiguous. CDR1 is SGHAT, CDR2 FQDESV, per germline (reference sequence). Trimming cost V 2 bases and J 4 bases, with 9 bases left between them. The CDR3 has 13 residues. The CDR3 is CASSLRPGYEQYF. The DNA for the CDR3 is TGTGCCAGCAGCTTACGTCCTGGATACGAGCAGTACTTC.

The gene calls are TRBV21-1 and TRBJ2-3; the DNA was not used to check the table's D call, TRBD2. TRBV21-1 is a documented pseudogene. There are 15 residues in the CDR3. The chain's CDR3 is CASSIRLASTDTQYF. CDR3 bases: TGTGCCAGCAGCATCCGACTAGCGTCCACAGATACGCAGTATTTT.

The chain is built from TRBV19 and TRBJ1-1; perhaps TRBD1 as D (6 bases). CDR3 length equals 15 residues. V lost 5 bases, J lost 1 base, and 14 bases lay in between. Germline V gene sequence: CDR1 LNHDA, CDR2 SQIVND (reference sequence). CDR3 in amino acids: CASSPRGRGNTEAFF. In DNA, the CDR3 is TGTGCCAGTAGTCCCAGGGGAAGAGGGAACACTGAAGCTTTCTTT.

This clone was counted only a few times. The chain joins TRBV9 to TRBJ2-1; 9 bases are a match to TRBD2. The CDR3 spans 15 residues. CDR1 SGDLS and CDR2 YYNGEE come from the germline V gene. J gave up 7 bases and V 0 bases, and 5 bases lay outside the gene matches. CDR3 loop: CASSVVAGGGNEQFF. The CDR3 DNA is TGTGCCAGCAGCGTAGTTGCGGGAGGGGGGAATGAGCAGTTCTTC.

The chain combines TRBV9 with TRBJ1-3; D uncertain. V was cut by 5 bases and J by 0 bases, with 3 bases left in between. CDR3 size: 12 residues. Germline CDR1 is SGDLS and CDR2 is YYNGEE. CDR3 protein: CASRSSGNTIYF. The DNA of the CDR3 is TGTGCCAGCAGGTCCTCTGGAAACACCATATATTTT.

The chain is built from TRBV27 and TRBJ2-7; D remains ambiguous. Trimming left V 0 bases short and J 0 bases short, with 12 bases between. This CDR3 region has 16 residues. Germline V gene sequence: CDR1 MNHEY, CDR2 SMNVEV (reference sequence). The CDR3 sequence is CASSLSFGTNSYEQYF. The CDR3 bases are TGTGCCAGCAGTTTATCATTCGGTACAAACTCCTACGAGCAGTACTTC.

J is TRBJ2-3 and V is TRBV7-9; 9 bases match TRBD2. This CDR3 has 17 amino acids. V gave up 0 bases and J gave up 0 bases; unmatched junction bases: 4. Germline CDR1 SEHNR, CDR2 FQNEAQ (reference sequence). The CDR3 spells CASSLAWLAGSTDTQYF. CDR3 sequence (DNA): TGTGCCAGCAGCTTAGCGTGGCTAGCGGGAAGCACAGATACGCAGTATTTT.

V and J are TRBV9 and TRBJ2-7, with D perhaps matching TRBD2 (5 bases). The CDR3 has 15 amino acids. The germline V gene has CDR1 SGDLS and CDR2 YYNGEE. V shed 3 bases and J shed 4 bases, with 17 bases lying between them. The CDR3, as DNA: TGTGCCAGCAGCGGATCGGACGGGGATTTTTACGAGCAGTACTTC. Translation gives CASSGSDGDFYEQYF.

The gene calls are TRBV2 and TRBJ2-1, with TRBD1 identical over 7 bases. Germline V CDR1 and CDR2: SNHLY, FYNNEI. The CDR3 loop spans 13 amino acids. V lost 4 bases to trimming and J lost 3 bases; unmatched junction nucleotides: 0. CDR3: CASSGDSYNEQFF. In DNA, the CDR3 is TGTGCCAGCAGTGGGGACAGCTACAATGAGCAGTTCTTC.

The rearrangement joins TRBV29-1 to TRBJ2-3; perhaps TRBD2 as D (6 bases). Trimming pared 0 bases from V and 4 bases from J, leaving 8 bases between. CDR3 length equals 13 residues. Germline CDR1 is SQVTM and CDR2 is ANQGSEA. The CDR3 protein is CSVEEVAADTQYF. The CDR3 bases are TGCAGCGTTGAAGAGGTAGCGGCAGATACGCAGTATTTT.

The chain employs TRBV29-1 and TRBJ1-2; TRBD1 matches at 8 bases. Unmatched junction bases numbered 5, after V lost 1 base and J lost 4 bases. The CDR3 is 14 amino acids. CDR1 and CDR2 from the germline V gene are SQVTM and ANQGSEA. The CDR3 spells CSVEAPGQVYGYTF. The DNA for the CDR3 is TGCAGCGTTGAAGCCCCGGGACAGGTCTATGGCTACACCTTC. Full variable domain (outside the CDR3, taken from reference TRBV29-1 and TRBJ1-2): SAVISQKPSRDICQRGTSLTIQCQVDSQVTMMFWYRQQPGQSLTLIATANQGSEATYESGFVIDKFPISRPNLTFSTLTVSNMSPEDSSIYLCSVEAPGQVYGYTFGSGTRLTVV.

In its sample, this clone was seen once. The chain joins TRBV5-1 to TRBJ1-5; D ambiguous. Trimming shortened V by 5 bases and J by 0 bases, and 9 bases separated the two germline ends. Germline values: CDR1 SGHRS, CDR2 YFSETQ. The CDR3 covers 14 residues. The CDR3 here is CASREGGSNQPQHF. CDR3 nucleotide sequence: TGCGCCAGCAGAGAAGGCGGTAGCAATCAGCCCCAGCATTTT.

The chain combines TRBV29-1 with TRBJ2-3; perhaps D is TRBD1 or TRBD2 (5 bases each). The V gene's germline CDR1 is SQVTM and CDR2 ANQGSEA. V gave up 6 bases and J gave up 2 bases, with 12 bases separating them. The CDR3 has 13 residues. The CDR3 DNA sequence: TGCAGCGTGGGGGTCGGATCCACAGATACGCAGTATTTT. Protein: CSVGVGSTDTQYF.

DNA of the CDR3: TGTGCCAGCCCCCCAGACCCAGGGGACAAGACTGAAGCTTTCTTT. It yields the protein CASPPDPGDKTEAFF. The chain is built from TRBV28 and TRBJ1-1; TRBD1 might be the D (6 bases). V was clipped by 8 bases and J by 5 bases, with 21 bases between them. CDR3 size: 15 residues. Germline V gives CDR1 MDHEN, CDR2 SYDVKM.

This chain uses TRBV11-2 with TRBJ2-5, with 7 bases identical to TRBD2. The length of the CDR3 is 15 residues. The germline V gene encodes CDR1 SGHAT and CDR2 FQNNGV. After removal of 1 base from V and 1 base from J, the junction contained 3 bases not matched to a gene. The CDR3 spells CASSLGGGIQETQYF. CDR3 sequence (DNA): TGTGCCAGCAGCTTAGGGGGGGGAATCCAAGAGACCCAGTACTTC.

V gene TRBV7-8 combines with J gene TRBJ2-7; possibly TRBD1 or TRBD2 for D (5 bases each). Germline V gives CDR1 SGHVS, CDR2 FQNEAQ. With 2 bases removed from V and 2 bases from J, the gap between germline ends came to 10 bases. This CDR3 region has 14 residues. As DNA, the CDR3 is TGTGCCAGCAGCTTAACGGGACCAGCCTACGAGCAGTACTTC. Amino acids: CASSLTGPAYEQYF.

The chain carries TRBV27 and TRBJ1-1, with D unresolved. CDR3 size: 13 residues. Germline V gene lookup returns CDR1 MNHEY and CDR2 SMNVEV (reference sequence). Trimming removed 0 bases at V and 4 bases at J, with 6 bases between. The CDR3 sequence is CASSLSKGTEAFF. The DNA of the CDR3 is TGTGCCAGCAGTTTATCGAAGGGCACTGAAGCTTTCTTT.

This sequence joins TRBV5-6 and TRBJ2-1; D is ambiguous. V lost 3 bases to trimming and J lost 9 bases, with 10 bases between them. There are 12 residues in the CDR3. Per germline, CDR1 SGHDT and CDR2 YYEEEE. This CDR3 is CASSSSSGEQFF. The CDR3 nucleotides read TGTGCCAGCAGCTCGAGTAGTGGTGAGCAGTTCTTC.